A selection of T cell receptor beta chains follows, all from one sample in a study of T cell responses to AZD1222 COVID-19 vaccine. Profiling relied on immunoSEQ multiplex PCR, and the TCRdb table lists in-frame clones only, not all of them. The table has about 75,000 clones, 88% seen once. Specimen: peripheral blood, collected 28 days after the second dose of the MenACWY control vaccine. These receptors were taken from an adult who received the MenACWY meningococcal vaccine as a control. Both conserved end residues are part of each CDR3. A D gene is named only where the DNA matches it firmly. A row's size may be missing; if present it is once, few, many or a size class.

-,-,TRBJ1-5,TRBV5-5,CASSLEPTGINQPQHF,TGTGCCAGCAGCTTGGAACCCACAGGGATCAATCAGCCCCAGCATTTT
-,TRBD1,TRBJ1-2,TRBV7-9,CASSYGQGGYGYTF,TGTGCCAGCAGCTACGGACAGGGAGGCTATGGCTACACCTTC
-,-,TRBJ1-4,TRBV19,CASSPGSSTRAEKLFF,TGTGCCAGTAGTCCCGGCAGCAGTACCAGGGCTGAAAAACTGTTTTTT
-,TRBD2,TRBJ2-1,TRBV28,CASSWTSGGFGEQFF,TGTGCCAGCAGTTGGACTAGCGGGGGGTTCGGTGAGCAGTTCTTC
-,-,TRBJ1-1,TRBV6-5,CASSPQGLLTEAFF,TGTGCCAGCAGTCCGCAGGGCCTCCTCACTGAAGCTTTCTTT
-,TRBD1,TRBJ1-6,TRBV6-5,CASLRDRLNSPLHF,TGTGCCAGCTTGAGGGACAGGCTTAATTCACCCCTCCACTTT
-,-,TRBJ1-4,TRBV28,CASSPTGATNEKLFF,TGTGCCAGCAGTCCTACCGGCGCAACTAATGAAAAACTGTTTTTT
-,TRBD1,TRBJ1-2,TRBV5-1,CASSLPDRGPYGYTF,TGCGCCAGCAGCTTGCCAGACAGGGGCCCCTATGGCTACACCTTC
-,-,TRBJ1-6,TRBV2,CASSDRGDSPLHF,TGTGCCAGCAGTGACAGGGGAGACTCACCCCTCCACTTT
-,-,TRBJ2-6,TRBV28,CAVQGSGANVLTF,TGTGCCGTCCAGGGCTCTGGGGCCAACGTCCTGACTTTC
-,TRBD2,TRBJ2-1,TRBV5-1,CASSISGGANNEQFF,TGCGCCAGCAGCATTAGCGGGGGGGCTAACAATGAGCAGTTCTTC
-,TRBD1,TRBJ2-7,TRBV28,CASTSQGAAYEQYF,TGTGCCAGCACGTCACAGGGGGCAGCATACGAGCAGTACTTC
-,-,TRBJ1-1,TRBV4-1,CASSQEEGGSTEAFF,TGCGCCAGCAGCCAAGAAGAGGGGGGGAGCACTGAAGCTTTCTTT
-,-,TRBJ2-3,TRBV7-2,CASSLDGGPGGDTQYF,TGTGCCAGCAGCTTAGATGGGGGGCCCGGGGGAGATACGCAGTATTTT
-,TRBD1,TRBJ1-2,TRBV7-2,CASSRKTGGVYGYTF,TGTGCCAGCAGCAGGAAGACAGGGGGCGTCTATGGCTACACCTTC
-,TRBD1,TRBJ2-1,TRBV5-5,CASRSAPGGLSTYNEQFF,TGTGCCAGCAGATCCGCGCCAGGGGGCCTTTCGACCTACAATGAGCAGTTCTTC
-,TRBD2,TRBJ2-3,TRBV5-1,CASSILAGVPTDTQYF,TGCGCCAGCAGCATTCTAGCGGGAGTCCCTACAGATACGCAGTATTTT
-,-,TRBJ2-5,TRBV6-2/TRBV6-3,CASSSLPGETQYF,TGTGCCAGCAGTTCTCTCCCAGGGGAGACCCAGTACTTC
once,TRBD1,TRBJ2-5,TRBV5-6,CASSYRGEETQYF,TGTGCCAGCAGCTACAGGGGTGAGGAGACCCAGTACTTC
-,TRBD1,TRBJ1-1,TRBV5-1,CASSLKTGTSMNTEAFF,TGCGCCAGCAGCTTAAAGACAGGGACCAGCATGAACACTGAAGCTTTCTTT
-,-,TRBJ1-1,TRBV2,CASSESGQGAFF,TGTGCCAGCAGTGAAAGCGGGCAGGGAGCTTTCTTT
-,-,TRBJ1-4,TRBV19,CASSIGRATNEKLFF,TGTGCCAGTAGTATCGGCAGGGCAACTAATGAAAAACTGTTTTTT
-,TRBD1,TRBJ2-5,TRBV28,CASSSPRGQKETQYF,TGTGCCAGCAGTTCCCCTAGGGGGCAAAAAGAGACCCAGTACTTC
-,-,TRBJ1-2,TRBV21-1,CASSENMGESYGYTF,TGTGCCAGCAGCGAAAACATGGGGGAGAGCTATGGCTACACCTTC
-,-,TRBJ1-1,TRBV7-8,CASSPYPEEAFF,TGTGCCAGCAGCCCCTACCCTGAAGAAGCTTTCTTT
-,-,TRBJ1-4,TRBV5-1,CASSGGGSTNEKLFF,TGCGCCAGCAGCGGCGGCGGGTCTACTAATGAAAAACTGTTTTTT
once,-,TRBJ2-4,TRBV15,CATSRDLGEGNIQYF,TGTGCCACCAGCAGAGATCTGGGAGAGGGAAACATTCAGTACTTC
few,TRBD1,TRBJ2-2,TRBV5-6,CASSFRDRSTGELFF,TGTGCCAGCAGTTTCCGGGACAGGAGCACCGGGGAGCTGTTTTTT
-,TRBD2,TRBJ2-5,TRBV2,CASVPGLAVQETQYF,TGTGCCAGCGTACCGGGACTAGCGGTCCAAGAGACCCAGTACTTC
-,-,TRBJ2-5,TRBV4-1,CASSQWAGQGGRETQYF,TGCGCCAGCAGCCAATGGGCCGGGCAGGGCGGGCGGGAGACCCAGTACTTC
-,-,TRBJ1-1,TRBV5-1,CASSPGTGIMNTEAFF,TGCGCCAGCAGCCCCGGTACTGGCATCATGAACACTGAAGCTTTCTTT
-,TRBD1,TRBJ2-7,TRBV19,CASSLTGDLSYEQYF,TGTGCCAGTAGCCTAACAGGGGATCTCTCCTACGAGCAGTACTTC
once,TRBD1,TRBJ1-2,TRBV28,CASSLRGTGNYGYTF,TGTGCCAGCAGTTTAAGGGGGACAGGGAACTATGGCTACACCTTC
-,TRBD1,TRBJ1-2,TRBV5-1,CASSSGGTGTGGYTF,TGCGCCAGCAGCTCTGGAGGGACAGGCACAGGTGGCTACACCTTC
-,-,TRBJ1-1,TRBV6-6,CACYRGLNTEAFF,TGTGCCTGTTATCGGGGGTTGAACACTGAAGCTTTCTTT
-,TRBD1,TRBJ1-4,TRBV7-2,CASSLGQTNGNEKLFF,TGTGCCAGCAGCTTGGGACAGACCAACGGTAATGAAAAACTGTTTTTT
-,TRBD1,TRBJ1-4,TRBV9,CASARQGTNEKLFF,TGTGCCAGCGCTAGACAGGGAACTAATGAAAAACTGTTTTTT
-,TRBD1,TRBJ1-2,TRBV6-5,CASSRDSSYGYTF,TGTGCCAGCAGTCGGGACAGTTCCTATGGCTACACCTTC
-,-,TRBJ2-7,TRBV12-3/TRBV12-4,CASSYGGPAQYF,TGTGCCAGCAGTTATGGGGGGCCCGCGCAGTACTTC
-,-,TRBJ1-2,TRBV11-2,CASSLAGGANYGYTF,TGTGCCAGCAGCCTAGCGGGGGGCGCAAACTATGGCTACACCTTC
-,-,TRBJ1-2,TRBV24-1,CAATAYGYTF,TGTGCCGCAACAGCCTATGGCTACACCTTC
-,-,TRBJ1-3,TRBV30,CAWKGTESGNTIYF,TGTGCCTGGAAAGGGACCGAGTCTGGAAACACCATATATTTT
-,-,TRBJ1-2,TRBV19,CASSIRRNYGYTF,TGTGCCAGTAGTATCAGGCGAAACTATGGCTACACCTTC
once,-,TRBJ1-4,TRBV21-1,CASSPPRDIGELFF,TGTGCCAGCAGCCCTCCCCGGGACATTGGTGAACTGTTTTTT
-,TRBD1,TRBJ2-7,TRBV12-5,CASGLGQGYEQYF,TGTGCTAGTGGCCTGGGACAGGGATACGAGCAGTACTTC
-,-,TRBJ2-5,TRBV7-9,CASSMTGRMETQYF,TGTGCCAGCAGCATGACAGGGAGGATGGAGACCCAGTACTTC